The T cell receptor (beta chain) under discussion was sequenced for a study of T-cell reconstitution after alpha-beta-depleted transplantation in children. A library of TCRbeta sequences, prepared with unique molecular identifiers, was generated. Using its own MiXCR run on the PCR reads, TCRdb lists one record per CDR3 protein. Found here are some 490,000 distinct CDR3 sequences, approximately 12% of them singletons; the top ten hold about 6%. There are a few counts of this clonotype. V trimming: 2 bases; J trimming: 8 bases; junction bases outside the gene matches: 7. This CDR3 contains 16 residues. Germline-derived CDR1 and CDR2 are KGHSH and LQKENI.

The sequence derives from a human donor who donated a stem cell graft to a child with combined immunodeficiency. This sample comprised PBMCs from the stem cell graft donor, obtained from the stem cell graft. V and J are TRBV18 and TRBJ2-1, with 12 bases that match TRBD2. CDR3 nucleotide sequence: TGTGCCAGCTCACCAGTGGCTAGCGGGAGGGCAGATGAGCAGTTCTTC. It translates to CASSPVASGRADEQFF.